This T cell receptor beta chain was recovered during a study of PD-1 blockade in classical Hodgkin lymphoma. Sequencing used immunoSEQ multiplex PCR; TCRdb keeps in-frame clones, though not all of them. The sample lists 32,000 or so clones, 80% to 95% seen once, with 0.3% in the top ten. Stated time point: cycle 4 day 1 (C4D1), after about 6 weeks of nivolumab. Every patient had relapsed following autologous stem cell transplantation, and cohorts differed in brentuximab vedotin exposure. Negative selection with magnetic separation was used to purify CD4+ T cells from thawed PBMCs. This TCR derives from a human donor with classical Hodgkin lymphoma. The input for sequencing was CD4+ T cells from blood, taken before the fourth cycle of nivolumab.

The chain's CDR3 is CATSSGRAYNEQFF. The DNA of the CDR3 is TGCGCCACCTCTAGCGGGAGGGCCTACAATGAGCAGTTCTTC. V is TRBV10-2 and J is TRBJ2-1; TRBD2 matches 12 bases. The CDR3 runs to 14 residues. The germline V gene has CDR1 WSHSY and CDR2 SAAADI. V lost 10 bases to trimming and J lost 2 bases; unmatched junction nucleotides: 3.